The 12 T cell receptor beta chains below come from one sample, sequenced in a study of tumor and adjacent non-tumor tissue in lung cancer. No cell sorting was done before RNA was extracted from the tissue. The library came from three nested PCR rounds adapted from ARM-PCR protocols. TCRdb re-called the multiplex PCR reads with MiXCR, one entry per CDR3 protein. The repertoire includes more than 90,000 distinct CDR3 sequences, about 67% of them detected once, and approximately 16% sits in the top ten. Material for sequencing was lung tumor tissue. The source is a man aged 60 to 75 with non-small cell lung cancer.

The chain has TRBV28 and TRBJ2-1; tentatively, D is TRBD2 (5 bases). Germline CDR1 MDHEN, CDR2 SYDVKM. This CDR3 spans 18 amino acids. The ends were cut back, 2 bases at V and 0 bases at J, with 17 bases in the middle. The CDR3 region is CASSLLGLDLSSYNEQFF. For the CDR3, the DNA is TGTGCCAGCAGTTTACTAGGACTTGATCTAAGCTCCTACAATGAGCAGTTCTTC.

This clonotype was detected ten times or more. The V and J genes are TRBV20-1 and TRBJ1-1; D is possibly TRBD1 (6 bases). Germline values: CDR1 DFQATT, CDR2 SNEGSKA (reference sequence). The CDR3 covers 12 residues. V gave up 2 bases and J gave up 4 bases, with 8 bases separating them. The CDR3 loop reads CSARQGITEAFF. The CDR3, as DNA: TGCAGTGCTAGACAGGGGATCACTGAAGCTTTCTTT.

This chain uses TRBV11-1 with TRBJ1-1; a possible D gene is TRBD1 (5 bases). Per germline, CDR1 SGHAT and CDR2 FQDESV (reference sequence). The V end was cut by 11 bases, the J end by 3 bases, with 22 bases between. This CDR3 spans 15 amino acids. CDR3 sequence (DNA): TGTGCCTACAGCTTGAAGAGGGGTCCGGACACTGAAGCTTTCTTT. The encoded protein is CAYSLKRGPDTEAFF.

The chain carries TRBV4-2 and TRBJ2-5; 10 bases fit TRBD1. The J segment lost 7 bases and the V segment lost 0 bases, leaving 11 bases of the junction unmatched. The germline gives CDR1 LGHNA, CDR2 YNFKEQ. The CDR3 is 17 residues long. DNA of the CDR3: TGTGCCAGCAGCCAAGAAGTGGCCGGGACAGGGGAGGGGACCCAGTACTTC. It is translated as CASSQEVAGTGEGTQYF.

With regard to this clonotype: Because it lacks the conserved phenylalanine or tryptophan at the end, this CDR3 is likely a read error. The chain carries TRBV4-3 and TRBJ2-7, with D unresolved. The CDR3 extends over 12 amino acids. From germline, CDR1 is LGHNA and CDR2 YSLEER. DNA of the CDR3: TGTGCCAGCAGCCAAACCGGGTCGCAGCAGTACCTC. Translating gives CASSQTGSQQYL.

This clonotype was seen only a few times. Relative to the germline gene, one junction end is altered; a read error may explain this. The J gene is TRBJ1-5, the V gene TRBV12-3 or TRBV12-4; no reliable D call. The CDR3 covers 13 residues. Here the CDR3 reads CANRFRGNQPQHF. Here the CDR3 DNA reads TGTGCCAACAGATTCAGAGGCAACCAGCCCCAGCATTTT.

This clonotype was found a few times. The chain combines TRBV7-8 with TRBJ2-2; 7 nucleotides agree with TRBD1. CDR3 length equals 15 residues. J lost 7 bases, V lost 5 bases, and 10 bases had no gene match. Germline CDR1 SGHVS, CDR2 FQNEAQ. This chain's CDR3 is CASSQWDRSNGELFF. CDR3 DNA: TGTGCCAGCAGCCAATGGGACAGAAGTAACGGGGAGCTGTTTTTT.

This clonotype has a count of ten or more. The chain recombines TRBV4-1 with TRBJ1-3; 10 positions match TRBD1. V lost 3 bases, J lost 2 bases, and 4 bases stayed unmatched. CDR3 length: 16 residues. Germline CDR1 is MGHRA and CDR2 is YSYEKL. The CDR3 loop is CASSQYGTGAGNTIYF. DNA for the CDR3: TGCGCCAGCAGCCAGTACGGGACAGGGGCTGGAAACACCATATATTTT.

The V call is TRBV18, the J call TRBJ2-1, with D unclear. This CDR3 spans 13 amino acids. V shed 2 bases and J shed 4 bases, with 6 bases lying between them. Germline CDR1 is KGHSH and CDR2 is LQKENI. The DNA for the CDR3 is TGTGCCAGCTCACCAACCTTGTACAATGAGCAGTTCTTC. Residues: CASSPTLYNEQFF.

This CDR3 is CASSLVGLSATGELFF. DNA for the CDR3: TGTGCCAGCAGTTTAGTAGGGTTGAGCGCCACCGGGGAGCTGTTTTTT. The V and J genes are TRBV12-3 or TRBV12-4 and TRBJ2-2, with no clear D. Deletions cut 1 base from V and 4 bases from J, with 13 bases between. The CDR3 covers 16 residues.

Points on this clonotype: One base away lies a much larger clone, so this may be a sequencing read error. This rearrangement joins TRBV18 to TRBJ2-1; D is uncertain. The germline CDR1 and CDR2 sequences are KGHSH and LQKENI. The CDR3 covers 13 residues. The CDR3 spells CAGSPLASSEQFF. DNA of the CDR3: TGTGCCGGCTCACCACTCGCCAGTAGCGAGCAGTTCTTC.

Turning to this clonotype: Being one base from a much bigger clone, this may be a read error. The chain has TRBV30 and TRBJ2-2; unclear D gene. The CDR3 is made up of 12 amino acids. The V gene lost 5 bases and the J gene lost 10 bases, with 14 bases spanning the gap. Germline V gene sequence: CDR1 GTSNPN, CDR2 SVGIG (reference sequence). The CDR3 region is CAWSRPCLELFF. CDR3 DNA: TGTGCCTGGTCCAGACCCTGTTTGGAGCTGTTTTTT.